The source of this T cell receptor beta chain is a study of radiotherapy plus CTLA-4 blockade in lung cancer. The data were produced by immunoSEQ multiplex PCR, yet TCRdb's version contains in-frame clones alone and is incomplete. There are approximately 40,000 clones in the sample; around 85% occur only once, and around a fifth lies in the top ten. Ipilimumab-mediated CTLA-4 blockade plus focal radiation was given to patients having chemo-refractory metastatic non-small-cell lung cancer. The length of the CDR3 is 13 residues. V lost 4 bases, J lost 11 bases, and 18 bases lay in between. The germline gives CDR1 SGHDT, CDR2 YYEEEE.

The TCR comes from a human donor with non-small cell lung cancer whose response to radiotherapy plus ipilimumab could not be evaluated. V usage is TRBV5-6 and J usage is TRBJ1-2; D is ambiguous. The sequenced sample was peripheral blood, obtained from a patient treated with radiotherapy plus ipilimumab. This CDR3 is CASSPAGSVVYTF. DNA of the CDR3: TGTGCCAGCAGCCCAGCGGGGTCGGTGGTATACACCTTC.